This TCR beta chain was observed in a study of cytomegalovirus exposure and HLA in healthy donors. The CDR3 consists of 15 residues. The V end was cut by 3 bases, the J end by 6 bases, with 14 bases between. The germline V gene encodes CDR1 LNHDA and CDR2 SQIVND (reference sequence). Primers: 60 Vbeta forward and 13 Jbeta reverse. TCRdb's table, derived via immunoSEQ multiplex PCR, lists solely in-frame clones and lacks some. This sample has 150,000 to 200,000 clones; over 60% occur once, and the top ten carry about 1.6%. Study-level findings and limits: In a later analysis, TCR beta V- and J-gene trimming was associated with a missense DCLRE1C variant. For most TCR sequences rarity was the rule, although some public TCRs occurred in many donors.

Remarks on this clone: Its antigen is unknown.

The genes are TRBV19 and TRBJ2-2, with D perhaps matching TRBD1 (6 bases). Sample: PBMCs. The TCR was taken from a girl aged 5 to 17 in good health and CMV-seronegative. CDR3 sequence reads: CASSISSQGSGELFF. The CDR3 DNA is TGTGCCAGTAGTATCTCCTCTCAGGGGTCCGGGGAGCTGTTTTTT.